The present T cell receptor (beta chain) was sequenced within a study of CD8+ T cells in alopecia areata. Broader study findings: Scalp clonality, together with expanded CD8+ clones among the top 100, fell significantly with tofacitinib.

Treatment denoted: oral pan-JAK inhibitor, 5-10 mg twice daily. The study team obtained lesional scalp punch biopsies and peripheral blood from alopecia areata patients. CD4+ and CD8+ T cells were sorted from PBMCs. With 7 bases removed from V and 5 bases from J, the gap between germline ends came to 15 bases. Germline lookup yields CDR1 SQVTM and CDR2 ANQGSEA. The CDR3 totals 12 residues. Following extraction, RNA underwent reverse transcription to cDNA, which served as the sequencing template. Only in-frame clones appear in the TCRdb table, and some are missing; sequencing was by immunoSEQ multiplex PCR. The table lists about 160,000 clones, 65% of them singletons. In the case of this clone: Antigen: not known.

The chain combines TRBV29-1 with TRBJ2-7; D remains ambiguous. Sequences were derived from CD4+ T cells sorted from blood, sampled at week 4, from a patient treated with tofacitinib. The origin of this receptor is a human donor with alopecia areata. The CDR3 DNA follows: TGCAGCGCCACTGGGCGCCCTCACGAGCAGTACTTC. As protein: CSATGRPHEQYF.